These 9 T cell receptor beta chains were sequenced from one sample in a study of cytomegalovirus exposure and HLA in healthy donors. Produced via immunoSEQ multiplex PCR; TCRdb's table is partial and in-frame only. This table has fewer than 300,000 clones, roughly 90% appearing once. The sequenced sample was PBMCs. The source of these receptors is a woman under 30 in good health and CMV-seronegative.

V and J are TRBV7-3 and TRBJ2-5; 9 nucleotides match TRBD2. Trimming removed 0 bases from V and 5 bases from J; junction bases left unmatched: 7. Germline loops: CDR1 SGHTA, CDR2 FQGTGA. This CDR3 has 16 residues. In nucleotides, the CDR3 is TGTGCCAGCAGCTTAACGTCGCTAGCGGGACGGGAGACCCAGTACTTC. Its translation is CASSLTSLAGRETQYF.

The chain employs TRBV7-2 and TRBJ2-7; D not resolved. Trimming removed 4 bases at V and 2 bases at J, with 9 bases between. CDR1 is SGHTA, CDR2 FQGNSA, per germline. The CDR3 extends over 13 amino acids. The CDR3 here is CASSSLATYEQYF. The DNA of the CDR3 is TGTGCCAGCAGCTCGCTGGCAACCTACGAGCAGTACTTC.

The chain has TRBV4-2 and TRBJ1-3; D ambiguous. Germline CDR1 is LGHNA and CDR2 is YNFKEQ. The germline V and J ends were trimmed by 0 bases and 0 bases, with 9 bases remaining between them. The CDR3 consists of 16 residues. This CDR3 reads CASSQEHHSSGNTIYF. Here the CDR3 DNA reads TGTGCCAGCAGCCAAGAGCACCACTCCTCTGGAAACACCATATATTTT.

The chain carries TRBV6-5 and TRBJ1-1; D not resolved. Trimming removed 0 bases from V and 1 base from J, with 12 bases in between. The CDR3 length is 16 residues. The V gene's germline CDR1 is MNHEY and CDR2 SVGAGI. CDR3 residues: CASSYSNARTNTEAFF. DNA of the CDR3: TGTGCCAGCAGTTACTCGAATGCGAGAACGAACACTGAAGCTTTCTTT.

Only a few counts were recorded for this clone. J is TRBJ1-2 and V is TRBV7-3, with unresolved D. The V and J ends lost 0 bases and 6 bases respectively, with 11 bases between them. Germline CDR1 reads SGHTA; CDR2 reads FQGTGA. The CDR3 sequence is 14 residues long. CDR3 amino acids: CASSLTRGGDGYTF. CDR3 sequence (DNA): TGTGCCAGCAGCTTAACCCGAGGAGGCGATGGCTACACCTTC.

The chain links TRBV5-4 to TRBJ2-1; 7 positions match TRBD1. Germline V lookup: CDR1 SGHNT, CDR2 YYREEE (reference sequence). The CDR3 is 13 residues long. V was pared by 4 bases and J by 6 bases, with 4 bases of the junction left unmatched. The DNA of the CDR3 is TGTGCCAGCAGCCCGGGACAGTTCAATGAGCAGTTCTTC. Its translation: CASSPGQFNEQFF. Using reference TRBV5-4 and TRBJ2-1 for the parts outside the CDR3, the full variable domain is ETGVTQSPTHLIKTRGQQVTLRCSSQSGHNTVSWYQQALGQGPQFIFQYYREEENGRGNFPPRFSGLQFPNYSSELNVNALELDDSALYLCASSPGQFNEQFFGPGTRLTVL.

This sequence joins TRBV6-6 and TRBJ2-7, with 10 bases that match TRBD2. Germline CDR1 and CDR2: MNHNY and SVGAGI (reference sequence). This CDR3 is 15 amino acids long. Unmatched junction bases numbered 2, after V lost 2 bases and J lost 1 base. The chain's CDR3 is CASSYGSGRSYEQYF. In nucleotides, the CDR3 is TGTGCCAGCAGTTACGGTAGCGGGAGGTCCTACGAGCAGTACTTC.

V gene TRBV6-1 combines with J gene TRBJ2-3; perhaps TRBD2 as D (6 bases). Germline V CDR1 and CDR2: MNHNS, SASEGT. V was cut by 3 bases and J by 0 bases, with 7 bases left in between. This CDR3 has 14 residues. DNA for the CDR3: TGTGCCAGCAGTGAGGCGGGGAGCACAGATACGCAGTATTTT. Translated: CASSEAGSTDTQYF.

This rearrangement joins TRBV11-2 to TRBJ2-1, with 7 nucleotides matching TRBD2. Germline lookup yields CDR1 SGHAT and CDR2 FQNNGV. V lost 0 bases, J lost 8 bases, and 13 bases stayed unmatched. The length of the CDR3 is 17 residues. The DNA for the CDR3 is TGTGCCAGCAGCTTAGATTACCGGGAGGCCCTCCGGGATGAGCAGTTCTTC. Translated, it gives CASSLDYREALRDEQFF.